Listed below are T cell receptor beta chains from one sample, sequenced in a study of T cell responses to AZD1222 COVID-19 vaccine. Method: immunoSEQ multiplex PCR; TCRdb's copy keeps in-frame clones and lacks some. Of 98,000 or so clones listed, around 83% are singletons. Sample: peripheral blood, taken on day 0 of AZD1222 vaccination. The receptors stem from an adult in good health. CDR3s leave out the opening cysteine and the closing phenylalanine or tryptophan.

V gene	CDR3 length	CDR3 protein
TRBV2	12	ASSDGRRNQPQH
TRBV19	12	ASSIGGGPAPLH
TRBV5-1	15	ASSLVSSGGAPDTQY
TRBV7-2	12	ASSHRDRGFEQF
TRBV4-2	14	ASSQGGSGLNSPLH
TRBV5-1	14	ASSSGTDFDNYGYT
TRBV7-6	14	ASSPGPGQTKYEQY
TRBV19	10	ASRTLGYGYT
TRBV6-4	14	ASSDPSGGSTGELF
TRBV4-3	12	ASSQGPGLGEQY
TRBV7-9	14	ASGPTPGQKNEKLF
TRBV6-2/TRBV6-3	11	ASSGSNTGELF
TRBV6-1	15	ASSAGGVWGLESPLH
TRBV6-2/TRBV6-3	13	ASSSPRDSSYEQY
TRBV7-8	13	ASSLEEWGNNEQF
TRBV5-1	11	ASKVQGNTEAF
TRBV27	10	VAMSSGNTIY
TRBV5-4	11	ASSRDRGFGYT
TRBV28	13	ASTRGQPDRGEAF
TRBV19	17	ASSRMGTETGWSYEKLF
TRBV5-4	13	ASSLGTGGAYTQY
TRBV19	16	ASSISRPTSGGQDTQY
TRBV3-1/TRBV3-2	13	ASSQDAGSYNEQF
TRBV28	13	ASSSPTGENEKLF
TRBV6-5	12	ASRRQAINEKLF
TRBV5-5	13	ASSLDAVLLHEQF
TRBV5-1	12	ASSLESKNEKLF
TRBV12-3/TRBV12-4	10	ASSLITEGYT
TRBV5-5	14	ASSPGTMGGRQPQH
TRBV2	10	ASSAELYGYT
TRBV3-1/TRBV3-2	14	ASSQVPGAMNTEAF
TRBV9	13	ASSFSRTGLKGYT
TRBV5-1	14	ASSLTGAGANYGYT
TRBV6-1	11	ASSDRTNSPLH
TRBV2	13	ASMESRDPPDGYT
TRBV7-9	13	ASSLGDRDQETQY
TRBV4-1	12	ASSQDLAASTQY
TRBV6-1	16	ASSGGTGGFGTNEKLF
TRBV5-1	12	ASSPDRVGSEQY
TRBV10-2	11	ASSQDRNYGYT
TRBV5-1	11	ASSSPGGTEAF
TRBV7-9	12	ASSLVTGRNTIY
TRBV13	14	ASSPSPTGEGYGYT
TRBV29-1	11	SVRGVGGNEQF
TRBV29-1	16	SVVNRDSASSYNSPLH
TRBV4-1	17	ASSQEGGEGSSYNSPLH
TRBV16	11	ASSLPGGGQQN
TRBV5-5	14	ASSWGDTRSGYEQY
TRBV7-9	13	ASSLAKPSADTQY
TRBV28	11	ASSSTTDNEQF